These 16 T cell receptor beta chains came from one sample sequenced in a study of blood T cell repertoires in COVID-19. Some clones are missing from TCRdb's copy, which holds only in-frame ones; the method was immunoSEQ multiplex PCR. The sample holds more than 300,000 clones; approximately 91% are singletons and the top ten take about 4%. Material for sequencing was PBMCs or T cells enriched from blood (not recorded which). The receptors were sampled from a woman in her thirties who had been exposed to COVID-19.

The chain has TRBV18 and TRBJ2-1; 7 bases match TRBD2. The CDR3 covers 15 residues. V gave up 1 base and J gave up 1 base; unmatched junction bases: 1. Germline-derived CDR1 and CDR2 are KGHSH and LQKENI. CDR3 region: CASSPQGGSYNEQFF. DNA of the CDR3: TGTGCCAGCTCACCACAGGGAGGGTCCTACAATGAGCAGTTCTTC. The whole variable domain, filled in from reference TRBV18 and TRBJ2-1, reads NAGVMQNPRHLVRRRGQEARLRCSPMKGHSHVYWYRQLPEEGLKFMVYLQKENIIDESGMPKERFSAEFPKEGPSILRIQQVVRGDSAAYFCASSPQGGSYNEQFFGPGTRLTVL.

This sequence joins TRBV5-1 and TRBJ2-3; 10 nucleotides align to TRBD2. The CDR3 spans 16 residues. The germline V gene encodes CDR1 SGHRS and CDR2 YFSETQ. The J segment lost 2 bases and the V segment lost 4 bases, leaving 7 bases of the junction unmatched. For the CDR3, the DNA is TGCGCCAGCAGCCCGATAGCGGGGGGAGCCACAGATACGCAGTATTTT. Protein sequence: CASSPIAGGATDTQYF.

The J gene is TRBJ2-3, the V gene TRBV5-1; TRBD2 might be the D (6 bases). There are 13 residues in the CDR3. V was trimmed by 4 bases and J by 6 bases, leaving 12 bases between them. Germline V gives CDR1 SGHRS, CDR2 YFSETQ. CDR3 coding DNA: TGCGCCAGCAGCGTAGGGGCGGGGGATACGCAGTATTTT. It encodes CASSVGAGDTQYF.

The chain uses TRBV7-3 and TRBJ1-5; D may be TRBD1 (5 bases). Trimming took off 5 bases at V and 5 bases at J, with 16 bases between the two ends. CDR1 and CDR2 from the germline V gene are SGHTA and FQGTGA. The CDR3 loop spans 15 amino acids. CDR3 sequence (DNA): TGTGCCAGCAGCCCACTCAGGGATCCCCATCAGCCCCAGCATTTT. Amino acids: CASSPLRDPHQPQHF.

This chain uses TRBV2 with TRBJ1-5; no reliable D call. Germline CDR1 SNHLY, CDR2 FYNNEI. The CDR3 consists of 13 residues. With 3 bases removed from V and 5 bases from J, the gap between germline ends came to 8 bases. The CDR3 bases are TGTGCCAGCAGTGAGTCCGGTTATCAGCCCCAGCATTTT. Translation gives CASSESGYQPQHF.

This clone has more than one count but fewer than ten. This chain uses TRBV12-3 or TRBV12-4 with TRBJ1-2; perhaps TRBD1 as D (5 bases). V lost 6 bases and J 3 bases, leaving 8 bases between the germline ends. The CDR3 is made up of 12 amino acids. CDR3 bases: TGTGCCAGCAGACGGGGGGACTATGGCTACACCTTC. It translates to CASRRGDYGYTF.

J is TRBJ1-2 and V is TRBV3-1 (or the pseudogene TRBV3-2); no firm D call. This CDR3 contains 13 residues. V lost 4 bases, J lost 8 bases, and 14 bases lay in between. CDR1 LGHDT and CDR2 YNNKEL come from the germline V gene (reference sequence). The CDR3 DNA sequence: TGTGCCAGCAGCCCCTCGAGCGGAGGCGGCTACACCTTC. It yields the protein CASSPSSGGGYTF.

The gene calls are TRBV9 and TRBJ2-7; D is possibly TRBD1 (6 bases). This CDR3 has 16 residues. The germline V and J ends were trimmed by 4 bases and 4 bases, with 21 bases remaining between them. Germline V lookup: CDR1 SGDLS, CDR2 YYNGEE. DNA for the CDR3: TGTGCCAGCAGCAAACAACAGGGTCGTTTAAAATACGAGCAGTACTTC. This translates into CASSKQQGRLKYEQYF.

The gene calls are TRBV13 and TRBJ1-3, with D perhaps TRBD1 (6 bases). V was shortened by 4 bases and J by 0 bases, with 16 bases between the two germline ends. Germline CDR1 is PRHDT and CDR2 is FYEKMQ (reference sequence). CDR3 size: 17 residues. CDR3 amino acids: CASSSTGKMFSGNTIYF. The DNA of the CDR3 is TGTGCCAGCAGCTCAACAGGGAAAATGTTCTCTGGAAACACCATATATTTT.

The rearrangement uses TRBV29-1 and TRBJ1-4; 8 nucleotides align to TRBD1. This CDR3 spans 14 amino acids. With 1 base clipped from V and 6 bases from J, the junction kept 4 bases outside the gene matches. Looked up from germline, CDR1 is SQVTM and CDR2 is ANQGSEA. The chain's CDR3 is CSVEATGGDEKLFF. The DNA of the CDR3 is TGCAGCGTTGAAGCAACAGGGGGGGATGAAAAACTGTTTTTT.

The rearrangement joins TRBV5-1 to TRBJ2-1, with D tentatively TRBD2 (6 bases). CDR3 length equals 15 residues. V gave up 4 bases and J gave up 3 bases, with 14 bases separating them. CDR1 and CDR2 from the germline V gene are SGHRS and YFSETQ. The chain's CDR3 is CASSRGQGGYNEQFF. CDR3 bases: TGCGCCAGCAGCCGGGGTCAGGGAGGCTACAATGAGCAGTTCTTC.

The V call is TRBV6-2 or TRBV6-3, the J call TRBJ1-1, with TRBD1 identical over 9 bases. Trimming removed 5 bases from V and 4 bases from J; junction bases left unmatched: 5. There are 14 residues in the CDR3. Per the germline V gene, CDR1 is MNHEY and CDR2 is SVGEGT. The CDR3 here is CASSQQGALTEAFF. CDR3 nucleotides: TGTGCCAGCAGTCAACAGGGGGCTCTCACTGAAGCTTTCTTT.

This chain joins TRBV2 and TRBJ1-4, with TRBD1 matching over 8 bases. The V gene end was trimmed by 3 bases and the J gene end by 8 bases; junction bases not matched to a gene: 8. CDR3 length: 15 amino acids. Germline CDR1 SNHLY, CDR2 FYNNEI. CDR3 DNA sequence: TGTGCCAGCAGTGATCCCCAGGGGGCGGTGGAAAAACTGTTTTTT. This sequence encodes CASSDPQGAVEKLFF.

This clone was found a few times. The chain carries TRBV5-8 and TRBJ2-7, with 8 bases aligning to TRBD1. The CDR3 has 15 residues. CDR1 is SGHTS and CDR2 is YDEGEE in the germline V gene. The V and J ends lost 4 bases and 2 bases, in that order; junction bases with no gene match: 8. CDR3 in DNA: TGTGCCAGCAGCCTCGGACAGGGACTTACCTACGAGCAGTACTTC. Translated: CASSLGQGLTYEQYF.

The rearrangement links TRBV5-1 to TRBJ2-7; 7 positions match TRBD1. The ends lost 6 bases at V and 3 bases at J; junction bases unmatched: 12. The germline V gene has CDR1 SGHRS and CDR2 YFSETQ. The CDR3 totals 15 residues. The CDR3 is CASKPSPGQIYEQYF. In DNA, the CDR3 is TGCGCCAGCAAACCTTCTCCGGGACAGATCTACGAGCAGTACTTC.

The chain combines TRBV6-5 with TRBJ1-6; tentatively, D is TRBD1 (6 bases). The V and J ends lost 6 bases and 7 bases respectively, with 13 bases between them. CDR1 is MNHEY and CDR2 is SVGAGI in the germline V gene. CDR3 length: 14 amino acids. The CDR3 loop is CASSRQQGNSPLHF. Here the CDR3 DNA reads TGTGCCAGCAGCCGACAGCAGGGGAATTCACCCCTCCACTTT.